These 29 T cell receptor beta chains originate from one sample sequenced in a study of shared clonotypes between healthy human individuals. Profiling relied on immunoSEQ multiplex PCR, and the TCRdb table lists in-frame clones only, not all of them. The data contain approximately 2,000,000 clones, roughly 95% of them singletons. Positively selected for CCR7, the CD45RO-negative cells used as naive CD8 cells excluded terminally differentiated effector memory CD45RA+ cells. Source material: naive CD8+ T cells from PBMCs. These receptors all come from a young man in good health. Some clones in this sample may be carry-over from other donors' samples.

This chain uses TRBV9 with TRBJ1-1; 7 positions match TRBD1. The CDR3 is 14 amino acids. Trimming took 3 bases from V and 5 from J; bases not matched to a gene: 7. In germline, CDR1 is SGDLS, CDR2 YYNGEE. DNA for the CDR3: TGTGCCAGCAGCGGCAGGGGGTTAAGAACTGAAGCTTTCTTT. Translating gives CASSGRGLRTEAFF.

The rearrangement links TRBV7-9 to TRBJ2-5; 9 bases map to TRBD1. This CDR3 spans 17 amino acids. CDR1 SEHNR and CDR2 FQNEAQ come from the germline V gene (reference sequence). The V and J ends lost 3 bases and 0 bases, in that order; junction bases with no gene match: 8. The CDR3 protein is CASSFLATGGYQETQYF. The CDR3 DNA reads as TGTGCCAGCAGCTTTCTGGCAACAGGGGGCTACCAAGAGACCCAGTACTTC.

The chain joins TRBV14 to TRBJ2-7; possible D gene TRBD2, 6 bases. The germline V and J ends were trimmed by 4 bases and 3 bases, with 10 bases remaining between them. Germline CDR1 reads SGHDN; CDR2 reads FVKESK. The CDR3 has 13 residues. CDR3 residues: CASSRAGSYEQYF. In DNA form, the CDR3 reads TGTGCCAGCAGCCGAGCGGGCAGCTACGAGCAGTACTTC.

This chain joins TRBV21-1 and TRBJ2-5. TRBV21-1 is a pseudogene segment. The CDR3 length is 12 residues. The CDR3 nucleotides are TGTGCCACCCCTCAGCAGTGGGAGACCCAGTACTTC. Amino acids: CATPQQWETQYF.

The V call is TRBV7-9, the J call TRBJ1-2; D may be TRBD1 (5 bases). This CDR3 comprises 16 residues. The V gene's germline CDR1 is SEHNR and CDR2 FQNEAQ (reference sequence). Trimming shortened V by 6 bases and J by 4 bases, and 21 bases separated the two germline ends. The CDR3 nucleotides read TGTGCCAGCAGTTATAACACCGGGGCAATTTTCTATGGCTACACCTTC. The encoded protein is CASSYNTGAIFYGYTF.

The rearrangement uses TRBV5-6 and TRBJ1-3, with D uncertain. CDR3 length: 15 residues. CDR1 is SGHDT, CDR2 YYEEEE, per germline. V shed 0 bases and J shed 0 bases, with 7 bases lying between them. CDR3 in DNA: TGTGCCAGCAGCTTGGGATCCGCCTCTGGAAACACCATATATTTT. Translation gives CASSLGSASGNTIYF.

The rearrangement joins TRBV15 to TRBJ1-5, with a weak D call TRBD1 (6 bases). The germline gives CDR1 LNHNV, CDR2 YYDKDF (reference sequence). This CDR3 has 14 amino acids. Trimming cost V 0 bases and J 12 bases, with 15 bases left between them. The CDR3 DNA follows: TGTGCCACCAGCAGAGAGGAAACCGACAGGCACCAGCATTTT. It is translated as CATSREETDRHQHF.

The chain carries TRBV7-2 and TRBJ2-1, with 13 bases aligning to TRBD2. CDR3 length: 17 amino acids. Losses at the gene ends were 6 bases for V and 5 bases for J; bases not matched to a gene: 10. CDR1 SGHTA and CDR2 FQGNSA come from the germline V gene. CDR3 nucleotide sequence: TGTGCCAGCAGTCCCACTAGCGGGAGGGCCCTCAACAATGAGCAGTTCTTC. This gives the protein CASSPTSGRALNNEQFF.

The chain has TRBV14 and TRBJ2-3; a possible D gene is TRBD1 (6 bases). This CDR3 region has 13 residues. The germline CDR1 and CDR2 sequences are SGHDN and FVKESK. The V gene lost 0 bases and the J gene lost 8 bases, with 9 bases spanning the gap. The CDR3 loop reads CASSQEKGGTQYF. In nucleotides, the CDR3 is TGTGCCAGCAGCCAAGAAAAAGGGGGTACGCAGTATTTT. The full variable domain, in which reference TRBV14 and TRBJ2-3 provide the parts outside the CDR3, is EAGVTQFPSHSVIEKGQTVTLRCDPISGHDNLYWYRRVMGKEIKFLLHFVKESKQDESGMPNNRFLAERTGGTYSTLKVQPAELEDSGVYFCASSQEKGGTQYFGPGTRLTVL.

V usage is TRBV6-5 and J usage is TRBJ2-2, with D possibly TRBD2 on 6 matching bases. The ends were cut back, 4 bases at V and 5 bases at J, with 14 bases in the middle. The germline gives CDR1 MNHEY, CDR2 SVGAGI. The CDR3 loop spans 15 amino acids. The CDR3 DNA reads as TGTGCCAGCAGTTTAACGGGAGTGAGGACCGGGGAGCTGTTTTTT. It specifies CASSLTGVRTGELFF.

The chain has TRBV6-1 and TRBJ2-1; 11 bases match TRBD2. The J segment lost 5 bases and the V segment lost 5 bases, leaving 5 bases of the junction unmatched. The CDR3 is 15 residues long. Looked up from germline, CDR1 is MNHNS and CDR2 is SASEGT. The DNA for the CDR3 is TGTGCCAGCAGTCGACTAGCGGGACAAAACAATGAGCAGTTCTTC. Its translation: CASSRLAGQNNEQFF.

J is TRBJ2-1 and V is TRBV27; TRBD2 matches 8 bases. Germline values: CDR1 MNHEY, CDR2 SMNVEV (reference sequence). V gave up 5 bases and J gave up 4 bases; unmatched junction bases: 7. This CDR3 has 15 residues. CDR3 region: CASSPPGLVYNEQFF. The CDR3, as DNA: TGTGCCAGCAGTCCTCCGGGACTAGTTTACAATGAGCAGTTCTTC.

The gene calls are TRBV29-1 and TRBJ2-7; D unresolved. The V and J ends lost 1 base and 7 bases respectively, with 11 bases between them. CDR1 is SQVTM, CDR2 ANQGSEA, per germline. The CDR3 covers 12 residues. CDR3 region: CSVEGSLGEQYF. Written as DNA, the CDR3 is TGCAGCGTTGAAGGGTCGCTCGGGGAGCAGTACTTC.

The CDR3 DNA is TGTGCCAGCAGCCCCGGGACGGCCGAATCGTTTTTT. It specifies CASSPGTAESFF. This sequence joins TRBV7-9 and TRBJ1-4; weak D call: TRBD1 (5 bases). CDR1 SEHNR and CDR2 FQNEAQ come from the germline V gene (reference sequence). There are 12 residues in the CDR3. The V end was cut by 5 bases, the J end by 16 bases, with 17 bases between.

Note on this clone: This sample includes further DNA sequences coding for the same CDR3. The chain has TRBV27 and TRBJ2-1; 7 bases are a match to TRBD1. The V and J ends lost 3 bases and 2 bases, in that order; junction bases with no gene match: 1. Germline CDR1 is MNHEY and CDR2 is SMNVEV (reference sequence). The CDR3 totals 14 residues. Here the CDR3 DNA reads TGTGCCAGCAGTTTGCAGGGGGCCTACAATGAGCAGTTCTTC. It is translated as CASSLQGAYNEQFF.

The V and J genes are TRBV28 and TRBJ1-5, with 9 bases aligning to TRBD1. CDR1 is MDHEN and CDR2 is SYDVKM in the germline V gene. The CDR3 sequence is 15 residues long. The trim removed 6 bases at V and 5 bases at J, leaving 8 bases unmatched. CDR3 sequence (DNA): TGTGCCAGCAGCCAGGACAGGGGATATTATCAGCCCCAGCATTTT. Amino acid sequence: CASSQDRGYYQPQHF.

This clone was recorded once. The J gene is TRBJ2-5, the V gene TRBV11-3; TRBD2 aligns across 14 bases. The CDR3 runs 16 residues. Germline V lookup: CDR1 SGHNT, CDR2 YENEEA. With V trimmed by 4 bases and J by 4 bases, 5 bases remained unmatched. The chain's CDR3 is CASSSTTSGRGETQYF. In nucleotides, the CDR3 is TGTGCCAGCAGCTCGACGACTAGCGGGAGGGGAGAGACCCAGTACTTC.

The chain couples TRBV7-8 to TRBJ2-1; D is possibly TRBD1 or TRBD2 (5 bases each). This CDR3 has 13 amino acids. Trimming removed 1 base from V and 7 bases from J, with 8 bases in between. Germline-derived CDR1 and CDR2 are SGHVS and FQNEAQ. The CDR3 loop reads CASSLGGFNEQFF. DNA for the CDR3: TGTGCCAGCAGCTTAGGGGGGTTTAATGAGCAGTTCTTC.

This chain connects TRBV7-9 to TRBJ2-4, with TRBD2 matching over 8 bases. With V trimmed by 4 bases and J by 2 bases, 10 bases remained unmatched. The CDR3 consists of 17 residues. Germline V gene data show CDR1 as SEHNR and CDR2 as FQNEAQ (reference sequence). In DNA, the CDR3 is TGTGCCAGCAGCTCTCTTTTAGCGGGAATGACCAAAAACATTCAGTACTTC. Translation: CASSSLLAGMTKNIQYF. Looking up the rest from reference TRBV7-9 and TRBJ2-4 gives the full variable domain: DTGVSQNPRHKITKRGQNVTFRCDPISEHNRLYWYRQTLGQGPEFLTYFQNEAQLEKSRLLSDRFSAERPKGSFSTLEIQRTEQGDSAMYLCASSSLLAGMTKNIQYFGAGTRLSVL.

The chain carries TRBV30 and TRBJ2-1, with D hard to call. In germline, CDR1 is GTSNPN, CDR2 SVGIG (reference sequence). The length of the CDR3 is 11 residues. V was shortened by 8 bases and J by 14 bases, with 19 bases between the two germline ends. CDR3 sequence (DNA): TGTGCCGGATATGGCTGGGGTGTTGAGTTCTTC. Its translation: CAGYGWGVEFF.

The chain has TRBV11-2 and TRBJ2-7, with a weak D call TRBD2 (7 bases). This CDR3 spans 15 amino acids. CDR1 and CDR2 (germline): SGHAT, FQNNGV. Trimming removed 3 bases from V and 4 bases from J, with 16 bases in between. CDR3 in amino acids: CASSFGGLAPYEQYF. The CDR3 DNA follows: TGTGCCAGCAGCTTCGGGGGGCTGGCCCCTTACGAGCAGTACTTC.

The chain uses TRBV5-1 and TRBJ2-7; D remains unclear. The CDR3 loop spans 15 amino acids. Germline assignment: CDR1 SGHRS and CDR2 YFSETQ. Between the trimmed V and J ends, which lost 1 base and 2 bases, there was a span of 13 bases. CDR3: CASSLWVDTAYEQYF. CDR3 nucleotide sequence: TGCGCCAGCAGCTTGTGGGTTGACACGGCCTACGAGCAGTACTTC. The full variable domain, in which reference TRBV5-1 and TRBJ2-7 provide the parts outside the CDR3, is KAGVTQTPRYLIKTRGQQVTLSCSPISGHRSVSWYQQTPGQGLQFLFEYFSETQRNKGNFPGRFSGRQFSNSRSEMNVSTLELGDSALYLCASSLWVDTAYEQYFGPGTRLTVT.

This chain connects TRBV6-1 to TRBJ2-1; D unclear. Trimming removed 6 bases from V and 10 bases from J, with 10 bases in between. Germline lookup yields CDR1 MNHNS and CDR2 SASEGT. The CDR3 is 11 amino acids. The CDR3 loop reads CASRDGLEQFF. CDR3 coding DNA: TGTGCCAGCAGGGACGGGCTCGAGCAGTTCTTC.

The chain carries TRBV27 and TRBJ2-1, with D possibly being TRBD2 (5 bases). V lost 7 bases, J lost 1 base, and 11 bases lay in between. The CDR3 sequence is 14 residues long. Germline V gives CDR1 MNHEY, CDR2 SMNVEV (reference sequence). CDR3 DNA sequence: TGTGCCAGCACCTTACGGGGATCCTACAATGAGCAGTTCTTC. This translates into CASTLRGSYNEQFF.

The gene calls are TRBV7-8 and TRBJ2-3; the match to TRBD1 covers 7 bases. There are 17 residues in the CDR3. The germline CDR1 and CDR2 sequences are SGHVS and FQNEAQ. Trimming took 5 bases from V and 1 from J; bases not matched to a gene: 12. In DNA, the CDR3 is TGTGCCAGCAGCGTTAGGGGGACAGTTCTCCGCACAGATACGCAGTATTTT. Its protein is CASSVRGTVLRTDTQYF.

The chain uses TRBV6-1 and TRBJ2-5; D is ambiguous. Germline CDR1 MNHNS, CDR2 SASEGT. Trimming stripped 3 bases from V and 1 base from J, with 9 bases between. This CDR3 has 14 residues. The CDR3 loop reads CASSERPSQETQYF. The CDR3 nucleotides are TGTGCCAGCAGTGAGAGGCCCAGCCAAGAGACCCAGTACTTC.

J is TRBJ2-1 and V is TRBV5-1; no clear D. The CDR3 contains 16 residues. Germline V CDR1 and CDR2: SGHRS, YFSETQ. V lost 1 base to trimming and J lost 5 bases, with 16 bases between them. Here the CDR3 DNA reads TGCGCCAGCAGCTTGCATTTGACTGGCCTCCACAATGAGCAGTTCTTC. Its translation is CASSLHLTGLHNEQFF.

The chain employs TRBV19 and TRBJ2-7, with 7 bases lining up with TRBD2. V was clipped by 3 bases and J by 3 bases; unmatched bases: 8. The CDR3 has 15 residues. Germline assignment: CDR1 LNHDA and CDR2 SQIVND (reference sequence). As DNA, the CDR3 is TGTGCCAGTAGTATGTCTCTAGCGGAGGTCTACGAGCAGTACTTC. Its protein product is CASSMSLAEVYEQYF.

The chain couples TRBV7-9 to TRBJ2-1; D possibly uses TRBD1 or TRBD2 (5 bases each). Germline V gene data show CDR1 as SEHNR and CDR2 as FQNEAQ (reference sequence). There are 13 residues in the CDR3. The germline V and J ends were trimmed by 5 bases and 7 bases, with 12 bases remaining between them. The chain's CDR3 is CASSRGASNEQFF. CDR3 bases: TGTGCCAGCAGCCGAGGGGCCTCGAATGAGCAGTTCTTC.